The sequence of this T cell receptor (beta chain) was determined in a study of cytomegalovirus exposure and HLA in healthy donors. Sequencing was performed with immunoSEQ multiplex PCR; in TCRdb, only in-frame clones are kept and a portion is missing. The sample holds some 260,000 clones, more than 85% seen once. The V gene lost 5 bases and the J gene lost 6 bases, with 16 bases spanning the gap. This CDR3 is 15 amino acids long. Germline lookup yields CDR1 MDHEN and CDR2 SYDVKM. The chain is built from TRBV28 and TRBJ1-4; tentative D call: TRBD1 (5 bases). This receptor was identified in a man aged 18 to 30 in good health and CMV-seropositive. Sequenced input: PBMCs. The CDR3: CASSGPAGSDEKLFF. CDR3 DNA: TGTGCCAGCAGTGGGCCGGCAGGGAGTGATGAAAAACTGTTTTTT.